This TCR beta chain was identified during a study of T cell clones after liver transplantation. Assay: immunoSEQ multiplex PCR; the TCRdb copy retains only in-frame clones and omits some. The sample lists about 53,000 clones, about four fifths seen once, with over 7% in the top ten. Trimming took 3 bases from V and 1 from J, leaving 7 bases between them. The CDR3 runs 15 residues. The germline V gene has CDR1 SGHAT and CDR2 FQNNGV. The rearrangement joins TRBV11-2 to TRBJ2-6, with TRBD2 as a possible D gene (6 bases). The origin of this receptor is a human donor who received a liver transplant. The sequencing used CD4+ T cells from blood, collected before liver transplant. For the CDR3, the DNA is TGTGCCAGCAGCTTCGGGGGATCTGGGGCCAACGTCCTGACTTTC. Amino acid sequence: CASSFGGSGANVLTF.